Below are 16 T cell receptor beta chains sequenced from a single sample in a study of sequential checkpoint blockade in melanoma. Described treatment: randomized to nivolumab then ipilimumab (arm A) or the reverse (arm B). Some clones are missing from TCRdb's copy, which holds only in-frame ones; the method was immunoSEQ multiplex PCR. The sample consists of 15,000 or so clones, around 48% of them appearing once. The sample in question was CD8+ T cells sorted from blood (inferred from file names), obtained from a patient given nivolumab and ipilimumab in sequence. These receptors were collected from a human donor with melanoma.

The table lists this clone with a few counts. The CDR3 here is CASSSRRGSSYEQYF. CDR3 in DNA: TGTGCCAGCAGCTCCCGCCGCGGTAGCTCCTACGAGCAGTACTTC. The V call is TRBV13, the J call TRBJ2-7; no clear D. The CDR3 has 15 residues. The germline CDR1 and CDR2 sequences are PRHDT and FYEKMQ (reference sequence). Trimming removed 4 bases at V and 0 bases at J, with 13 bases between.

This clone has just a few counts. The gene calls are TRBV6-6 and TRBJ1-3; no firm D call. This CDR3 is built from 15 residues. Between the trimmed V and J ends, which lost 5 bases and 4 bases, there was a span of 15 bases. In germline, CDR1 is MNHNY, CDR2 SVGAGI (reference sequence). The CDR3: CASSLGRGSGNTIYF. The CDR3 DNA is TGTGCCAGCAGTCTCGGCAGAGGATCAGGAAACACCATATATTTT.

In its sample, this clone is medium-sized. CDR3 in DNA: TGTGCCAGCAGCTTAGGCAGGGGTGGAAACACCATATATTTT. Its protein product is CASSLGRGGNTIYF. The V call is TRBV13, the J call TRBJ1-3, with D possibly TRBD1 on 6 matching bases. V shed 0 bases and J shed 3 bases, with 6 bases lying between them. The V gene's germline CDR1 is PRHDT and CDR2 FYEKMQ (reference sequence). This CDR3 spans 14 amino acids.

This clone was seen a few times. The chain joins TRBV4-1 to TRBJ2-1; D is possibly TRBD1 (6 bases). Germline CDR1 reads MGHRA; CDR2 reads YSYEKL. V was cut by 0 bases and J by 6 bases, with 12 bases left in between. The CDR3 loop spans 15 amino acids. The CDR3 DNA reads as TGCGCCAGCAGCCAAGATTTTAGGACAGTCAATGAGCAGTTCTTC. The encoded protein is CASSQDFRTVNEQFF.

This chain connects TRBV27 to TRBJ1-5; no definite D call. In germline, CDR1 is MNHEY, CDR2 SMNVEV (reference sequence). The ends were cut back, 2 bases at V and 5 bases at J, with 7 bases in the middle. The CDR3 has 13 residues. CDR3 DNA sequence: TGTGCCAGCAGTTTAAACGGGGATCAGCCCCAGCATTTT. Translation gives CASSLNGDQPQHF.

This clone has a single count. The gene calls are TRBV9 and TRBJ2-7, with a possible D match to TRBD2 (5 bases). In germline, CDR1 is SGDLS, CDR2 YYNGEE. The CDR3 has 14 residues. The germline V and J ends were trimmed by 0 bases and 2 bases, with 9 bases remaining between them. The CDR3 DNA follows: TGTGCCAGCAGCGTAGTACAGAGGGCCTACGAGCAGTACTTC. The encoded protein is CASSVVQRAYEQYF.

There are a few counts of this clone. The chain joins TRBV2 to TRBJ2-6; no firm D call. The CDR3 covers 17 residues. CDR1 is SNHLY, CDR2 FYNNEI, per germline. The V gene lost 4 bases and the J gene lost 0 bases, with 13 bases spanning the gap. CDR3 protein: CASSVWLSSSGANVLTF. For the CDR3, the DNA is TGTGCCAGCAGTGTATGGCTTTCTAGCTCTGGGGCCAACGTCCTGACTTTC.

This clone was counted only a few times. V gene TRBV7-3 combines with J gene TRBJ2-1; D gene ambiguous. CDR1 is SGHTA and CDR2 is FQGTGA in the germline V gene. The length of the CDR3 is 16 residues. V lost 3 bases to trimming and J lost 0 bases, with 12 bases between them. CDR3 protein: CASSFDRSPSYNEQFF. For the CDR3, the DNA is TGTGCCAGCAGCTTCGATCGGAGCCCCTCCTACAATGAGCAGTTCTTC.

The chain carries TRBV27 and TRBJ2-5, with 8 nucleotides matching TRBD2. The CDR3 has 16 residues. Germline CDR1 reads MNHEY; CDR2 reads SMNVEV (reference sequence). Trimming cost V 2 bases and J 5 bases; bases outside gene matches: 10. DNA of the CDR3: TGTGCCAGCAGTTTAAGTCCGGCGGGGGGATCGGAGACCCAGTACTTC. Its translation is CASSLSPAGGSETQYF.

The chain joins TRBV19 to TRBJ1-1, with no clear D. Looked up from germline, CDR1 is LNHDA and CDR2 is SQIVND (reference sequence). The CDR3 runs 12 residues. V was pared by 6 bases and J by 1 base, with 6 bases between. Here the CDR3 DNA reads TGTGCCAGTAGAACGGGGAACACTGAAGCTTTCTTT. The encoded protein is CASRTGNTEAFF.

This clone has just a few counts. The J gene is TRBJ1-1, the V gene TRBV7-9, with D unresolved. Germline V gene lookup returns CDR1 SEHNR and CDR2 FQNEAQ (reference sequence). This CDR3 is 13 amino acids long. V dropped 4 bases and J dropped 5 bases, with 11 bases sitting between them. CDR3 amino acids: CASSSFGSTEAFF. CDR3 in DNA: TGTGCCAGCAGCTCCTTCGGGAGTACTGAAGCTTTCTTT.

The chain recombines TRBV5-5 with TRBJ2-3, with D tentatively TRBD1 (5 bases). CDR3 length equals 13 residues. Germline V lookup: CDR1 SGHKS, CDR2 YYEKEE (reference sequence). V was pared by 1 base and J by 5 bases, with 8 bases between. CDR3 bases: TGTGCCAGCAGCTTGCTAGACAGAGATACGCAGTATTTT. It is translated as CASSLLDRDTQYF.

In nucleotides, the CDR3 is TGCGCCAGCAGCCCGACCGCCGGGAACTACAATGAGCAGTTCTTC. Translated, it gives CASSPTAGNYNEQFF. The rearrangement uses TRBV5-1 and TRBJ2-1, with D tentatively TRBD2 (5 bases). This CDR3 is built from 15 residues. Trimming stripped 4 bases from V and 3 bases from J, with 14 bases between. Germline V gene lookup returns CDR1 SGHRS and CDR2 YFSETQ.

The chain combines TRBV6-5 with TRBJ1-2, with D unresolved. Germline values: CDR1 MNHEY, CDR2 SVGAGI. The CDR3 is 13 residues long. V lost 2 bases and J 6 bases, leaving 10 bases between the germline ends. The CDR3 spells CASSYEPRDGYTF. CDR3 DNA: TGTGCCAGCAGTTACGAGCCGCGGGATGGCTACACCTTC.

The rearrangement joins TRBV5-1 to TRBJ2-7, with TRBD1 matching 10 bases. This CDR3 region has 17 residues. J was trimmed by 2 bases and V by 0 bases; bases with no gene match: 8. Germline CDR1 SGHRS, CDR2 YFSETQ. The CDR3 is CASSLGYGTGEAYEQYF. The CDR3 DNA sequence: TGCGCCAGCAGCTTGGGTTACGGGACAGGGGAAGCCTACGAGCAGTACTTC.

The CDR3: CASSLYSGTSGAQETQYF. The CDR3 DNA follows: TGTGCCAGCAGTTTATATTCCGGGACTAGCGGGGCCCAAGAGACCCAGTACTTC. The gene calls are TRBV28 and TRBJ2-5; 13 nucleotides align to TRBD2. From germline, CDR1 is MDHEN and CDR2 SYDVKM. J was trimmed by 1 base and V by 1 base; bases with no gene match: 6. CDR3 length equals 18 residues.